This T cell receptor (beta chain) is from a study of blood T cell repertoires in COVID-19 (TCRdb year 2020). Background for the entire study: Samples covering the acute and convalescent phases of COVID-19 were provided by collaborators in the United States, Italy and Spain. Samples were obtained from the ongoing ImmuneRACE study (first 160 participants) and from 1,254 subjects provided by 6 global collaborators. A de-identified subject ID, COVID-19 status, age in years and sex were almost always included in the sample metadata. Where HLA class I and class II types were available, the types were taken from metadata supplied by the sample provider, not from assay-based typing. The repertoires were made available in a free public database intended to serve as a resource for research on the immune response to SARS-CoV-2. The prospective study material was composed of cDNA or gDNA derived from T cells, B-cell-depleted T cells, or PBMCs. Deeply sampled blood TCRbeta repertoires from subjects exposed to, actively infected with, or recovered from COVID-19 were included in the dataset. What the authors observed across the whole study: Clinical and demographic metadata were provided uncurated, with the amount varying by source and participant.

Whole blood was collected in K2EDTA tubes by collaborating institutions according to the institutions' own protocols. Collaborator samples were shipped for TCRbeta analysis as frozen whole blood, isolated PBMCs, or DNA extracted from either sample type. With regard to this clone: Its antigen remains unidentified. The sample holds no much larger clone one base away, and base qualities are not on file.

TCRbeta CDR3 regions were amplified from genomic DNA by means of the immunoSEQ Assay, a bias-controlled multiplex PCR. The original pipeline was this. Nucleated cell counts per sample were estimated from amplification of reference gene primers within the assay. Sequence reads were collapsed and filtered to measure the absolute abundance of every unique TCRbeta CDR3 rearrangement. For each sample, productive Simpson clonality was calculated as the square root of Simpson's diversity index across productive rearrangements. TCRdb retrieved this table from immuneACCESS and kept in-frame rearrangements only. Not all clones are present; in checked studies, unresolved V genes account for under half, and no reason is known for the remainder. The V and J calls and clone size come from that table; D and trimming were worked out from the DNA. In this sample the table shows around 100,000 clones, roughly 86% of which occur a single time. About 20% of the sample lies in the top ten.

From cysteine to phenylalanine, the CDR3 is 16 amino acids long. The CDR3 DNA has 48 bases and is translated from base 1. The V end loses 4 bases and the J end loses 2 bases, and a stretch of 17 bases separates them. The germline V gene supplies CDR1 MDHEN and CDR2 SYDVKM. Sequencing used peripheral blood. The TCR comes from a human donor in a cohort sampled during active COVID-19. The rearrangement joined TRBV28 to TRBJ1-1; tentative D gene TRBD1, with 5 bases matching. The DNA reads as follows: TGTGCCAGCAGTTCACGAGCGGGACGGAGAAACACTGAAGCTTTCTTT. Its product reads: CASSSRAGRRNTEAFF. The CDR3 plus the reference TRBV28 and TRBJ1-1 genes for the other parts give the full variable domain: DVKVTQSSRYLVKRTGEKVFLECVQDMDHENMFWYRQDPGLGLRLIYFSYDVKMKEKGDIPEGYSVSREKKERFSLILESASTNQTSMYLCASSSRAGRRNTEAFFGQGTRLTVV.